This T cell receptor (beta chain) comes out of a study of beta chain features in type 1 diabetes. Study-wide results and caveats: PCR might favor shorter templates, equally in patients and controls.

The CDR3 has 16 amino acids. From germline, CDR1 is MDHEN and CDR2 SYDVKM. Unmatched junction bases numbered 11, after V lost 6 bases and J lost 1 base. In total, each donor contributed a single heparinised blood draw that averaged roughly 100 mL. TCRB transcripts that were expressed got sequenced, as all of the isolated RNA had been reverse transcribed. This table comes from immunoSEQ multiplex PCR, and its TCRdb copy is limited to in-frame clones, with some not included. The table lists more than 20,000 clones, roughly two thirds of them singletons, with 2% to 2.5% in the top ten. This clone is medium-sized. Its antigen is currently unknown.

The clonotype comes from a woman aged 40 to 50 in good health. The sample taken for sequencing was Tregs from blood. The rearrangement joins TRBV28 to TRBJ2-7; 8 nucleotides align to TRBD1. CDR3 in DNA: TGTGCCAGCAGCGCGCTCGGGACAGGCGGATCCTACGAGCAGTACTTC. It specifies CASSALGTGGSYEQYF.